One TCR beta chain is described in this entry. What it binds is unknown. The read ends 3 residues before the CDR3 terminus; that terminus is restored from the germline J gene. Clones were sequenced by immunoSEQ multiplex PCR, and TCRdb holds only the in-frame ones, with some missing. The sample totals some 31,000 clones; its top ten clones hold 2.8%. This sample is part of a study of T cells in women clearing cervical HPV infection. Study-level findings and limits: Richness plus V gene abundances separated cases from controls with AUC 0.8 to 0.85. T-cell numbers per sample were unknown and may explain richness differences.

Germline loops: CDR1 DFQATT, CDR2 SNEGSKA (reference sequence). Trimming pared 8 bases from V and 0 bases from J, leaving 16 bases between. The CDR3 covers 14 residues. Prevalent HPV16 infections were excluded; only incident single HPV16 infections included. Source material: blood buffy coat. The chain employs TRBV20-1 and TRBJ1-1; tentatively, D is TRBD1 (5 bases). This TCR was recovered from a woman between 18 and 69 years old with a cervical HPV16 infection that either progressed to CIN3+ or cleared (not recorded which). Incomplete CDR3 DNA: TGCAGTTCAAAGTCGGGGGTCCTGAACACTGAA. Translating it yields CSSKSGVLNTE. The complete CDR3 reads CSSKSGVLNTEAFF.